What follows are 9 T cell receptor beta chains derived from one specimen sequenced in a study of response to subunit inactivated influenza vaccine. MiXCR, applied by TCRdb to the RT-PCR reads, yields one record per CDR3 protein. The sample includes 710,000 or so distinct CDR3 sequences, 15% to 18% of them seen just once. The material sequenced was PBMCs from blood, taken roughly 12 days after vaccination. These receptors were collected from a man between 45 and 60 years old who received an inactivated influenza vaccine.

The chain links TRBV5-6 to TRBJ2-3; maybe TRBD2 (5 bases). In germline, CDR1 is SGHDT, CDR2 YYEEEE. With 6 bases removed from V and 2 bases from J, the gap between germline ends came to 10 bases. CDR3 length equals 13 residues. CDR3: CASMVALTDTQYF. CDR3 nucleotide sequence: TGTGCCAGCATGGTAGCGCTCACAGATACGCAGTATTTT.

About this clonotype: The junction differs from germline at one of its ends, possibly a read error. V gene TRBV29-1 combines with J gene TRBJ2-1, with 7 bases lining up with TRBD2. CDR3 length: 15 residues. Germline assignment: CDR1 SQVTM and CDR2 ANQGSEA. The CDR3 loop is CSVDPSGNSFNEQFF. CDR3 coding DNA: TGCAGCGTTGATCCTAGCGGTAACTCCTTCAATGAGCAGTTCTTC.

This clonotype was found a few times. The chain recombines TRBV15 with TRBJ1-5; D remains unclear. There are 17 residues in the CDR3. Trimming pared 0 bases from V and 5 bases from J, leaving 17 bases between. The germline CDR1 and CDR2 sequences are LNHNV and YYDKDF (reference sequence). Here the CDR3 reads CATSRDSPTHLYQPQHF. As DNA, the CDR3 is TGTGCCACCAGCAGAGATTCCCCCACTCATCTCTATCAGCCCCAGCATTTT.

The sample holds a few counts of this clonotype. The chain links TRBV20-1 to TRBJ2-1; 9 bases align to TRBD2. J lost 1 base, V lost 3 bases, and 7 bases had no gene match. The V gene's germline CDR1 is DFQATT and CDR2 SNEGSKA (reference sequence). This CDR3 contains 16 residues. The CDR3 sequence is CSASPLSGSSYNEQFF. The CDR3 DNA follows: TGCAGTGCTAGCCCCCTTAGCGGGAGTTCCTACAATGAGCAGTTCTTC.

CDR3: CASRRPGLAGVNEQYF. The CDR3 coding sequence is TGTGCCAGCAGGCGCCCGGGACTAGCGGGGGTGAACGAGCAGTACTTC. V and J are TRBV27 and TRBJ2-7, with TRBD2 identical over 14 bases. Trimming cost V 6 bases and J 5 bases; bases outside gene matches: 9. CDR1 and CDR2 (germline): MNHEY, SMNVEV (reference sequence). CDR3 length: 16 residues.

The chain links TRBV6-5 to TRBJ2-7; TRBD1 matches 7 bases. The CDR3 is made up of 15 amino acids. Trimming removed 0 bases from V and 4 bases from J; junction bases left unmatched: 6. Germline-derived CDR1 and CDR2 are MNHEY and SVGAGI. CDR3 sequence reads: CASSYSPGQVYEQYF. CDR3 DNA: TGTGCCAGCAGTTACTCGCCCGGACAGGTATACGAGCAGTACTTC.

In this sample, this clonotype turned up a few times. V and J are TRBV10-3 and TRBJ1-4, with TRBD1 identical over 7 bases. CDR3 length equals 14 residues. With 11 bases clipped from V and 7 bases from J, the junction kept 13 bases outside the gene matches. Germline lookup yields CDR1 ENHRY and CDR2 SYGVKD. As DNA, the CDR3 is TGTGCCTCCCGCGGGAGGGGGCTGGGTGAAAAACTGTTTTTT. Its translation is CASRGRGLGEKLFF.

This chain links TRBV10-3 with TRBJ2-3; the match to TRBD2 covers 10 bases. The CDR3 has 14 residues. The V segment lost 7 bases and the J segment 3 bases; nucleotides outside the gene matches: 4. From germline, CDR1 is ENHRY and CDR2 SYGVKD. The chain's CDR3 is CAITSTSGTDTQYF. CDR3 DNA: TGTGCCATCACGTCGACTAGCGGGACAGATACGCAGTATTTT.

In its sample, this clonotype was seen a few times. V and J are TRBV18 and TRBJ2-5; no firm D call. V gave up 2 bases and J gave up 1 base, with 5 bases separating them. CDR3 size: 13 residues. Germline V gene sequence: CDR1 KGHSH, CDR2 LQKENI. CDR3 nucleotides: TGTGCCAGCTCACCATACATCCAAGAGACCCAGTACTTC. This codes for CASSPYIQETQYF.